This is a list of T cell receptor beta chains from one sample in a study of blood T cells in healthy people across ages. A single record per CDR3 protein comes from TCRdb applying MiXCR to the 5' RACE reads. The sample has roughly 800,000 distinct CDR3 sequences; roughly 25% are singletons. This sample also belongs to another study, concerning T cells of mothers and their children.

The sequencing sample was made of blood. The source of these receptors is a boy aged 5-17 years in good health. CDR3s include the opening cysteine and the closing phenylalanine or tryptophan. Fields, in order: D gene, J gene, clone size, V gene, CDR3 DNA, CDR3 protein. A D gene is named only where the DNA matches it firmly. The size field is filled for only some rows; it gives once, few, many or a size class.

d_gene: NA; j_gene: TRBJ2-5; abundance: NA; v_gene: TRBV6-6; CDR3nt: TGTGCCAGCAGTACAGGGGTTTGGCGGGGAGAGACCCAGTACTTC; CDR3aa: CASSTGVWRGETQYF
d_gene: NA; j_gene: TRBJ1-1; abundance: NA; v_gene: TRBV24-1; CDR3nt: TGTGCCACCAGTGACCCGGGCTCGAACACTGAAGCTTTCTTT; CDR3aa: CATSDPGSNTEAFF
d_gene: NA; j_gene: TRBJ2-2; abundance: NA; v_gene: TRBV5-1; CDR3nt: TGCGCCAGCAGCATTGGACAGCCTGGGGAGCTGTTTTTT; CDR3aa: CASSIGQPGELFF
d_gene: TRBD2; j_gene: TRBJ2-1; abundance: NA; v_gene: TRBV14; CDR3nt: TGTGCCAGCAGCCAAGATAGGCTAGCGGGAGTGAAGTTCTTC; CDR3aa: CASSQDRLAGVKFF
d_gene: TRBD2; j_gene: TRBJ2-7; abundance: NA; v_gene: TRBV4-2; CDR3nt: TGTGCCAGCAGCCAAGATTATCCTAGCGGGAGCTCCTACGAGCAGTACTTC; CDR3aa: CASSQDYPSGSSYEQYF
d_gene: TRBD1; j_gene: TRBJ2-7; abundance: NA; v_gene: TRBV7-9; CDR3nt: TGTGCCAGCAGCCGGACAGGACTGCCCGATAGCTCCTACGAGCAGTACTTC; CDR3aa: CASSRTGLPDSSYEQYF
d_gene: TRBD1; j_gene: TRBJ2-7; abundance: NA; v_gene: TRBV11-1; CDR3nt: TGTGCCAGCAGCTCGGGACAGGGGCTCTTTGAGCAGTACTTC; CDR3aa: CASSSGQGLFEQYF
d_gene: TRBD2; j_gene: TRBJ2-1; abundance: NA; v_gene: TRBV6-2/TRBV6-3; CDR3nt: TGTGCCAGCAGTTCCCTAGCGGGATGGGAAGATGAGCAGTTCTTC; CDR3aa: CASSSLAGWEDEQFF
d_gene: NA; j_gene: TRBJ2-5; abundance: NA; v_gene: TRBV5-1; CDR3nt: TGCGCCAGCAGCTTGGGAAGGGTCGAAGAGACCCAGTACTTC; CDR3aa: CASSLGRVEETQYF
d_gene: NA; j_gene: TRBJ1-1; abundance: NA; v_gene: TRBV12-3/TRBV12-4; CDR3nt: TGTGCCAGCACCCCAGGGGCAGCGAACACTGAAGCTTTCTTT; CDR3aa: CASTPGAANTEAFF
d_gene: NA; j_gene: TRBJ2-7; abundance: NA; v_gene: TRBV2; CDR3nt: TGTGTCAGCAGTGACAGCTACGAGCAGTACTTC; CDR3aa: CVSSDSYEQYF
d_gene: NA; j_gene: TRBJ1-2; abundance: few; v_gene: TRBV12-3/TRBV12-4; CDR3nt: TGTGCCAGCAGTCCCGACAAAATCTATGGCTACACCTTC; CDR3aa: CASSPDKIYGYTF
d_gene: NA; j_gene: TRBJ1-4; abundance: NA; v_gene: TRBV14; CDR3nt: TGTGCCAGCAGCCAAACAGGAAGGGCTAGCGAAAAACTGTTTTTT; CDR3aa: CASSQTGRASEKLFF
d_gene: NA; j_gene: TRBJ1-4; abundance: NA; v_gene: TRBV20-1; CDR3nt: TGCAGTGCTAGAGATGGGATAACTAATGAAAAACTGTTTTTT; CDR3aa: CSARDGITNEKLFF
d_gene: NA; j_gene: TRBJ1-1; abundance: few; v_gene: TRBV6-6; CDR3nt: TGTGCCAGCAGTTACTTCAGACCGGCGGCGAACACCGAAGCTTTCTTT; CDR3aa: CASSYFRPAANTEAFF
d_gene: NA; j_gene: TRBJ2-4; abundance: once; v_gene: TRBV3-1; CDR3nt: TGCGCAAAGAAAAGGGTAGCCAAAAACATTCAGTACTTC; CDR3aa: CAKKRVAKNIQYF
d_gene: TRBD2; j_gene: TRBJ2-1; abundance: NA; v_gene: TRBV7-2; CDR3nt: TGTGCCAGCAGCGTTAGCGGGCTTTCCTACAATGAGCAGTTCTTC; CDR3aa: CASSVSGLSYNEQFF
d_gene: TRBD1; j_gene: TRBJ1-2; abundance: NA; v_gene: TRBV5-1; CDR3nt: TGCGCCAGCAGCTTGGAAGGGACAGTGCCGTATGGCTACACCTTC; CDR3aa: CASSLEGTVPYGYTF
d_gene: TRBD1; j_gene: TRBJ2-5; abundance: NA; v_gene: TRBV12-3/TRBV12-4; CDR3nt: TGTGCCAGCAGTTTAGCAGACAGGGGATACCAAGAGACCCAGTACTTC; CDR3aa: CASSLADRGYQETQYF
d_gene: TRBD1; j_gene: TRBJ1-2; abundance: NA; v_gene: TRBV6-1; CDR3nt: TGTGCCAGCAGGTCGGACAGGGGTAATGGCTACACCTTC; CDR3aa: CASRSDRGNGYTF
d_gene: TRBD1; j_gene: TRBJ1-6; abundance: NA; v_gene: TRBV27; CDR3nt: TGTGCCAGCAGTTTATTTACAGGGGATTATTCACCCCTCCACTTT; CDR3aa: CASSLFTGDYSPLHF
d_gene: NA; j_gene: TRBJ1-2; abundance: NA; v_gene: TRBV4-1; CDR3nt: TGCGCCAGCAGCCAATCGGGGGGCGCAACCTATGGCTACACCTTC; CDR3aa: CASSQSGGATYGYTF
d_gene: NA; j_gene: TRBJ1-2; abundance: NA; v_gene: TRBV7-2; CDR3nt: TGTGCCAGCAGCTCCGTCCCTGGCTATGGCTACACCTTC; CDR3aa: CASSSVPGYGYTF
d_gene: NA; j_gene: TRBJ1-4; abundance: few; v_gene: TRBV6-2/TRBV6-3; CDR3nt: TGTGCCAGCAGTGGCCCTTCCGGGACTGAAGGTGAAAAACTGTTTTTT; CDR3aa: CASSGPSGTEGEKLFF
d_gene: TRBD1; j_gene: TRBJ2-7; abundance: NA; v_gene: TRBV7-9; CDR3nt: TGTGCCAGCAGCGAATGGGACAGGGACCACGAGCAGTACTTC; CDR3aa: CASSEWDRDHEQYF
d_gene: NA; j_gene: TRBJ1-6; abundance: few; v_gene: TRBV7-9; CDR3nt: TGTGCCAGCAGCTCATCCGAACCGAATTCACCCCTCCACTTT; CDR3aa: CASSSSEPNSPLHF